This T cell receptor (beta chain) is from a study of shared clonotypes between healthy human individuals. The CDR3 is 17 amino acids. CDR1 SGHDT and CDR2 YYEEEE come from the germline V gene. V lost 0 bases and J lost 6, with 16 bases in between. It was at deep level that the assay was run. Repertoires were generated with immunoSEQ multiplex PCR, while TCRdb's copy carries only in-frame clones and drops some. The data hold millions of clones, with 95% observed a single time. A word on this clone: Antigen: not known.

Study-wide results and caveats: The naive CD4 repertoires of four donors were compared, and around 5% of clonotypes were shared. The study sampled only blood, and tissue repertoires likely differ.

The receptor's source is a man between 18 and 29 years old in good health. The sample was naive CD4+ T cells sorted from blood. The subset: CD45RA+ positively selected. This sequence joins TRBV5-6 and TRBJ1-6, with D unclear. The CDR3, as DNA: TGTGCCAGCAGCTTGGCGTTCAGTACGGGTCCTAATTCACCCCTCCACTTT. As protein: CASSLAFSTGPNSPLHF.